This TCR beta chain was sequenced in a study of T cells in Graves' hyperthyroidism and ophthalmopathy. This CDR3 region has 15 residues. V was clipped by 3 bases and J by 0 bases, with 12 bases between them. Regions amplified from RNA transcripts were the TCR beta CDR3 regions. TCR CDR3 regions were first amplified by RT-PCR with HTBI primers. One entry per CDR3 protein, called by TCRdb with MiXCR from the multiplex PCR reads. The table has under 250,000 distinct CDR3 sequences, 17% seen once. In its sample, this clonotype was seen many times. The chain links TRBV12-3 or TRBV12-4 to TRBJ2-7, with D perhaps TRBD2 (5 bases). The sample consisted of blood. This receptor was obtained from a woman aged 45-65 years with Graves' hyperthyroidism. CDR3 sequence reads: CASSFMLAPSYEQYF. The CDR3 DNA reads as TGTGCCAGCAGTTTCATGCTAGCCCCCTCCTACGAGCAGTACTTC.